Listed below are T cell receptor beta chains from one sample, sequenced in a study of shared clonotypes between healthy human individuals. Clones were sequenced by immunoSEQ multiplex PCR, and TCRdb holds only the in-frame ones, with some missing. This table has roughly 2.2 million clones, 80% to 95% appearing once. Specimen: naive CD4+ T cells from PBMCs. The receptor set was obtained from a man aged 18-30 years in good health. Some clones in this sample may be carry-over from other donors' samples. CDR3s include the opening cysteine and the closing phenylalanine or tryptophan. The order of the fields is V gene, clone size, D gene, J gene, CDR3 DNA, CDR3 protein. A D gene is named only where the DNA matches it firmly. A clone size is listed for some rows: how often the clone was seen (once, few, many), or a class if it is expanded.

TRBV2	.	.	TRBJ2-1	TGTGCCAGCATAACGGAGCCCCCCCCATACAATGAGCAGTTCTTC	CASITEPPPYNEQFF
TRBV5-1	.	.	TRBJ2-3	TGCGCCAGCAGCCTCGGGGTAGCAGGCACAGATACGCAGTATTTT	CASSLGVAGTDTQYF
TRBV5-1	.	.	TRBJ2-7	TGCGCCAGCAGCTCCGGGACGGTCACCTACGAGCAGTACTTC	CASSSGTVTYEQYF
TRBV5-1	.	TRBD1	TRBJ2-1	TGCGCCAGCAGCTTAGACGGGGACAGATTCAATGAGCAGTTCTTC	CASSLDGDRFNEQFF
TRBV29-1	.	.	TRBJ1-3	TGCAGCGTTGGGACTTCTCCGGGGGACACCATATATTTT	CSVGTSPGDTIYF
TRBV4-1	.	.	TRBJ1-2	TGCGCCAGCAGCCAATTACGGGACTTACGAGCGGGCAACTATGGCTACACCTTC	CASSQLRDLRAGNYGYTF
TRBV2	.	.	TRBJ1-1	TGTGCCAGCAGTGAAGCCGGGACATTCAGCGGTGAAGCTTTCTTT	CASSEAGTFSGEAFF
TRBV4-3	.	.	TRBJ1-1	TGCGCCAGCAGCCAAGGGGGCAGGGGCACTGAAGCTTTCTTT	CASSQGGRGTEAFF
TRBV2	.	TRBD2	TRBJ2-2	TGTGCCAGCCTGACTAGCGCCACCGGGGAGCTGTTTTTT	CASLTSATGELFF
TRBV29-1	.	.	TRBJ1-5	TGCAGCGTCGGGATGGGTTCAGGCAATCAGCCCCAGCATTTT	CSVGMGSGNQPQHF
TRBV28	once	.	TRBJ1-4	TGTGCCAGTGGAATTGGGGGGAGTACTAATGAAAAACTGTTTTTT	CASGIGGSTNEKLFF
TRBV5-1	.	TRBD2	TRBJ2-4	TGCGCCAGCAGCTTCCGGGGGGACATTCAGTACTTC	CASSFRGDIQYF
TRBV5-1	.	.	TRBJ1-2	TGCGCCAGCAGCTTGGAGGCGCTTTCGGGCTACACCTTC	CASSLEALSGYTF
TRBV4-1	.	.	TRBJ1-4	TGCGCCAGCAGCCAACCCCCCCTCGGGTTGAGCGGGGAAAAACTGTTTTTT	CASSQPPLGLSGEKLFF